This TCR beta chain was recorded in a study of OX40 agonist ivuxolimab in advanced cancers. For the study at large: At around 83% male, the cohort had a mean age of around 56 years, ranging from roughly 20 to 85. Partial responses, seen in three patients, involved one hepatocellular carcinoma and two cutaneous melanomas.

The assay was immunoSEQ multiplex PCR, and TCRdb's table has in-frame clones only and misses some. The sample has about 84,000 clones, roughly 90% seen once. V was clipped by 8 bases and J by 4 bases; unmatched bases: 6. The CDR3 spans 13 residues. Germline values: CDR1 MNHEY, CDR2 SVGAGI. In its sample, this clone was seen a few times. V usage is TRBV6-5 and J usage is TRBJ1-1, with 8 bases that match TRBD1. Sequenced here: CD4+ or CD8+ T cells sorted from blood, sampled in a trial of the OX40 agonist ivuxolimab. This TCR derives from an adult with an advanced solid tumor such as melanoma, head and neck, liver or kidney cancer. The CDR3 DNA reads TGTGCCAGCCGAGGGACAGGTTTCACTGAAGCTTTCTTT. This translates into CASRGTGFTEAFF.